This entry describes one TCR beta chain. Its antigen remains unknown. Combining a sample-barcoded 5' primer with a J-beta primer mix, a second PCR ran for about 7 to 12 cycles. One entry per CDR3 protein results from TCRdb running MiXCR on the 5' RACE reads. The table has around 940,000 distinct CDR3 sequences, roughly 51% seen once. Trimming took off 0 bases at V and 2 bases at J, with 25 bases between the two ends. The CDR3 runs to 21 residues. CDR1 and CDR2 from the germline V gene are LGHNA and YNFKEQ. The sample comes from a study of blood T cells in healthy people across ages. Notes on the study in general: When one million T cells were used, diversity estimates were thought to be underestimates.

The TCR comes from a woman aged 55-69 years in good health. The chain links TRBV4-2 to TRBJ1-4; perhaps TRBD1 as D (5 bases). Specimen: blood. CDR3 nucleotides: TGTGCCAGCAGCCAAGAAGCGGTAATAGGGCAGGGATGGGTCACTAATGAAAAACTGTTTTTT. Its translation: CASSQEAVIGQGWVTNEKLFF.